This TCR gamma chain was profiled in a study of gammadelta T cells in human blood (dated by TCRdb to about 2020). There are 15 amino acids in the CDR3, from cysteine to phenylalanine inclusive. Only CDR3 DNA is held: 45 bases, read in frame from base 1. Compared with germline, V lacks 1 base and J lacks 6 bases; bases without a gene match: 12. CDR1 and CDR2 were assigned from the germline V gene (reference sequence) as VTNTFY and YDVSTARD. Libraries were constructed by RT-PCR. The sample was run on an Illumina MiSeq. The public reads were reprocessed by TCRdb using CATT, and rows of matching DNA were later combined. Across this sample there are 400 or so gamma-chain clones, with about 36% seen only once. The ten most abundant clones make up about 25% of the sample. Points the paper makes about the study in general: In the study, polyclonal expansion of innate gamma-delta T cells immediately after birth was reported to appear to be driven by microbial exposure.

Within its sample, this clone is large (0.1 to 1%). The antigen it binds to is not known. Base qualities are missing; no much larger clone stands one base away. The TCR originated in a human donor. The source material was non-Vgamma9Vdelta2 gamma-delta T cells from infant blood. The V and J segments used are TRGV3 and TRGJ1 or TRGJ2. The nucleotide sequence is given as TGTGCCACCTGGGACAGAAATGCGACGGGTTATAAGAAACTCTTT. Translated, it reads CATWDRNATGYKKLF.